The TCR beta chain under discussion was sequenced for a study of CXCR3-negative and CXCR3-positive naive CD8 T cells. Whole-study findings and limits: Memory CD8+ cells showed much lower diversity, while both naive subsets displayed comparably high diversity. In cryopreserved cells, CXCR3 expression partially decreased, and fresh PBMCs were used in most assays. Naive subsets had comparable surface CD5; TCR strength was inferred from TRB CDR3 properties. Naive cells that were CXCR3-positive had more hydrophobic TRB CDR3s (compared with CXCR3-negative naive cells).

A note on this clonotype: Its antigen is not identified.

Germline lookup yields CDR1 SGHAT and CDR2 FQNNGV. There are 15 residues in the CDR3. Via 5' RACE with UMI labels, TRB cDNA libraries were prepared. TCRdb derives one entry per CDR3 protein from the 5' RACE reads, leaving out DNA. The sample table sets out more than 80,000 distinct CDR3 sequences. The receptor comes from a human donor in good health. Some clones in this sample may be carry-over from other donors' samples. This chain connects TRBV11-2 to TRBJ2-7; lacking DNA, the TRBD1 call made by TCRdb goes unchecked. The sequenced sample was naive CXCR3+ CD8+ T cells from blood. The subset is: CD45RO-CCR7+CD27+CD95- naive CD8+ T cells expressing CXCR3 (TNR3+). CDR3 in amino acids: CASSLVPTGAYEQYF.